This record looks at one T cell receptor (beta chain) sequence and its context. The antigen is unknown. This sample is drawn from a study of cytomegalovirus exposure and HLA in healthy donors. Points from the study as a whole: The later analysis indicated that the majority of CMV-associated TCR beta chains appeared HLA-restricted.

With 60 Vbeta and 13 Jbeta primers, the PCR was carried out. Authors' analysis steps: Later, 75 million to 100 million unique TCR beta chains were counted in an analysis, and roughly 11 million of them were shared. Clones were sequenced by immunoSEQ multiplex PCR, and TCRdb holds only the in-frame ones, with some missing. V and J calls and clone size are as listed in that table; D and trimming were resolved from the DNA. The sample yields around 84,000 clones, about 80% seen once. J was trimmed by 4 bases and V by 0 bases; bases with no gene match: 7. Per germline, CDR1 SGHNT and CDR2 YYREEE (reference sequence). The CDR3 covers 15 residues.

The source material was PBMCs. J is TRBJ2-7 and V is TRBV5-4; 7 bases agree with TRBD1. The clonotype originates from a man aged 50-60 years in good health and CMV-seronegative. In DNA, the CDR3 is TGTGCCAGCAGCTTGGCGTGGCGACAGGGTTACGAGCAGTACTTC. Amino acid sequence: CASSLAWRQGYEQYF.